This T cell receptor beta chain was retrieved from a study of CD8 T cells in ankylosing spondylitis. General observations from the study: Blood of patients with ankylosing spondylitis appeared to be characterized by a TCR beta motif of eight highly homologous variants. According to the report, clones linked to the disease were significantly enriched in matched synovial fluid samples taken from ankylosing spondylitis patients.

Germline loops: CDR1 WSHSY, CDR2 SAAADI. The length of the CDR3 is 14 residues. With regard to this clonotype: Its antigen remains unknown. One end of the junction varies from germline; a read error may be responsible.

Libraries of TCR beta came from quantitative 5'-RACE with molecular barcodes. Using its own MiXCR run on the 5' RACE reads, TCRdb lists one record per CDR3 protein. The sample contains fewer than 25,000 distinct CDR3 sequences, over 10% of which appear only once. The origin of this receptor is a male donor with ankylosing spondylitis or in good health (not recorded which). Specimen: blood. V usage is TRBV10-2 and J usage is TRBJ2-5; D call uncertain. CDR3 bases: TGTGCCAGCAGTTACAGATCCAACCAAGAGACCCAGTACTTC. It encodes CASSYRSNQETQYF.